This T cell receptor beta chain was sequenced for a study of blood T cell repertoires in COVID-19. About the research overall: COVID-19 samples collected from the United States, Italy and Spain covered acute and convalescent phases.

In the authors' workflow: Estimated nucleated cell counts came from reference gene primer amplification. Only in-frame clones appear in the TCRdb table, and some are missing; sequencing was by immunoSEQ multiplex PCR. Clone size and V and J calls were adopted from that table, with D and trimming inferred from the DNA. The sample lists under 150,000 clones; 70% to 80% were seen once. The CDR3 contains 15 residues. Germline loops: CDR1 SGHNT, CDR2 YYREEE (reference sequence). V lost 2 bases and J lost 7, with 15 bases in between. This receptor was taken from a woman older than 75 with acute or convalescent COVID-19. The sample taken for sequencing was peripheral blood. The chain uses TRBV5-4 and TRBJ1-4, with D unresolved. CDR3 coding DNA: TGTGCCAGCAGCTTCCGACTGGCCGAGGGTGAAAAACTGTTTTTT. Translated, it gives CASSFRLAEGEKLFF.